What follows describes a single TCR beta chain. This clonotype was observed at least ten times. The clone's antigen remains unknown. Base qualities were left out, and no much larger clone turns up one base away. This sample is drawn from a study of T cells in Graves' hyperthyroidism and ophthalmopathy (dated by TCRdb to between 2018 and 2021). With respect to the entire study: Peripheral blood samples were taken at the time of initial diagnosis, prior to any treatment. Prospective prediction of ophthalmopathy was tested in an independent validation cohort of 18 hyperthyroidism patients and approximately 17 patients who later progressed to ophthalmopathy. After sampling, hyperthyroidism patients received methimazole starting at 30 mg daily, and ophthalmopathy patients received high-dose intravenous methylprednisolone. To identify TCR V-J signatures that set the groups apart, the researchers used a discovery cohort of about a hundred patients, made up of fewer than 50 with Graves' ophthalmopathy and some 58 with stable Graves' hyperthyroidism. Thyroid tissue and blood T-cell repertoires from roughly six Graves' hyperthyroidism patients were also compared in the study. The paper reports TCR Vbeta CDR3 sequencing of roughly 140 peripheral blood samples: under 45 ophthalmopathy, about 75 hyperthyroidism and approximately 17 progressor patients. The 100 discovery patients were randomly split 7:3 into training and test sets.

Stable Graves' hyperthyroidism was defined as no progression to ophthalmopathy during 18 months of follow-up. Hyperthyroidism patients were newly diagnosed, had a disease duration of under 2 months, and were aged 18 to 65 years. Any patient with an uncontrolled infection, another autoimmune disease, pregnancy or lactation was excluded. Clinical symptoms, serum thyroxine and TRAb, thyroid ultrasound, and orbital computed tomography formed the basis for the diagnoses. Ficoll-Paque density gradient centrifugation was used to isolate PBMCs from about 9.4 ml of fresh peripheral blood. Total RNA was extracted using Trizol reagent, and RNA quality was assessed on an Agilent 2100 Bioanalyzer. For CDR1 and CDR2, the germline V gene (reference sequence) lists GTSNPN and SVGIG. The CDR3, from cysteine to phenylalanine, totals 14 residues. The entry retains the CDR3 DNA only, 42 bases that are in frame from base 1. The V end loses 0 bases and the J end loses 5 bases, and a stretch of 13 bases separates them.

Beyond this particular receptor, the publication reports: In cross-validation, a model built on a 13 V-J signature told ophthalmopathy apart from stable hyperthyroidism with 85% to 90% sensitivity and approximately 81% specificity, and in testing the same model reached 80%/75%. No statistical method was used to fix the sample size in advance, and group allocation was not hidden from the investigators. In validation, the model predicted progression to ophthalmopathy a median of 6.5 months before onset, with roughly 70% sensitivity and about 75% specificity. Most expanded thyroid clonotypes (frequency above 0.001) were also found in blood, which suggests that blood repertoires may mirror thyroid immune responses.

Amplification of TCR beta CDR3 regions was carried out from RNA transcripts. A first-round RT-PCR of the TCR CDR3 used the HTBI primer set with the Qiagen OneStep RT-PCR kit. Libraries were constructed in a second round of multiplex PCR, after which size selection and purification were carried out. Libraries were sequenced paired-end with 100 bp reads on an Illumina HiSeq2000. Per the authors' processing: Raw data were processed with SOAPnuke, discarding reads with adapters, uncalled bases, mean Phred below 15, or no exact constant-primer or identifier match. High-quality paired reads were merged using COPE v1.2.5, and each unique nucleotide sequence was defined as a clonotype. MiTCR v1.1 was used to align clonotypes to the IMGT TRBV, TRBD and TRBJ reference segments. The analysis was restricted to V-J combinations with a frequency above 0.0001, which together covered about 99% of the repertoires. The TCS score was defined as the ratio of F50 (clonal expansion) to E x V (chaos), calculated using BLOSUM62-based TCRdist between CDR3 peptides within each V-J. Welch's t-statistics and random forest reduced around 520 V-J features to fewer than 15, which were used in a naive Bayes classifier (R e1071). The public reads were reprocessed in TCRdb via fastp at Q25 and MiXCR, keeping in-frame beta chains. Every distinct CDR3 protein forms one entry, paired with its most common genes and DNA. TCRdb's processing, not the authors', yielded these V and J calls. In this sample the table shows 600,000 or so distinct CDR3 sequences, roughly 15% of which occur a single time. 3.8% of the sample rests with the top ten.

This chain is built from TRBV30 and TRBJ1-1; a weak D assignment points to TRBD1 (6 bases agree). This clonotype was sampled from a woman in her thirties with Graves' hyperthyroidism. The sample comprised blood. The CDR3 reads as follows: CAWSVLGGGTEAFF. The sequence in DNA is TGTGCCTGGAGTGTATTAGGGGGAGGGACTGAAGCTTTCTTT.